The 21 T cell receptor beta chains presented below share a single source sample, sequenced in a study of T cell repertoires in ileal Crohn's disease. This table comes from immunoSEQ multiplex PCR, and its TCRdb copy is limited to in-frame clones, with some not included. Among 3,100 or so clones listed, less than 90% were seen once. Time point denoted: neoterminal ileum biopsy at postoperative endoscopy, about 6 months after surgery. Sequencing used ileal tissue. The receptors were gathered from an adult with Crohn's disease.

The CDR3: CASSLAFGSGTDTQYF. The CDR3 coding sequence is TGTGCCAGCAGCTTGGCCTTTGGGTCCGGCACAGATACGCAGTATTTT. The V and J genes are TRBV5-4 and TRBJ2-3, with no clear D. Between the trimmed V and J ends, which lost 0 bases and 1 base, there was a span of 12 bases. The germline gives CDR1 SGHNT, CDR2 YYREEE (reference sequence). This CDR3 contains 16 residues.

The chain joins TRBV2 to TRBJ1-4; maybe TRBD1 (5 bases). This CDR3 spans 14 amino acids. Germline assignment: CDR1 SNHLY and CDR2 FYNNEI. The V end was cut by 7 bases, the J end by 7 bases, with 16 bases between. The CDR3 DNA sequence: TGTGCCAGCAAGCGGAGGGCAAGGGGTGAAAAACTGTTTTTT. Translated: CASKRRARGEKLFF.

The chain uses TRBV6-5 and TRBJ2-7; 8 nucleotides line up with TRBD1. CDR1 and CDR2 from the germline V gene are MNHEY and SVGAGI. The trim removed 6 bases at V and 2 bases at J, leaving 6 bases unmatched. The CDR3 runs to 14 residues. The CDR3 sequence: CASRPQGAAYEQYF. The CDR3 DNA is TGTGCCAGCAGGCCCCAGGGGGCGGCCTACGAGCAGTACTTC.

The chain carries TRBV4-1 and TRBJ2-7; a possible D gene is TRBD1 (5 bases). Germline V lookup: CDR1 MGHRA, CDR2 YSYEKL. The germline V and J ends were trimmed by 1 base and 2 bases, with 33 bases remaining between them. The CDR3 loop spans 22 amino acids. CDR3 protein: CASSQVGLVRTSAVLKTYEQYF. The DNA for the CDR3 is TGCGCCAGCAGCCAAGTGGGGTTGGTTAGGACATCCGCCGTCCTTAAGACCTACGAGCAGTACTTC.

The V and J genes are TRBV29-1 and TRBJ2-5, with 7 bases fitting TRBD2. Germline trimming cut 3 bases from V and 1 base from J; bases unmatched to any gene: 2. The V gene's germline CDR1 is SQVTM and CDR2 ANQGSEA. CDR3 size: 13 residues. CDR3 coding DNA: TGCAGCGTTGACCCGGGGGGCCAAGAGACCCAGTACTTC. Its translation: CSVDPGGQETQYF.

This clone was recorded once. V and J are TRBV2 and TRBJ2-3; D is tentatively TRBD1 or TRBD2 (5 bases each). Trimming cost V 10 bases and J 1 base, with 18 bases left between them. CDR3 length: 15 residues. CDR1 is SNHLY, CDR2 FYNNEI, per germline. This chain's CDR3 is CAIHQGDLGTDTQYF. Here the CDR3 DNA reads TGTGCCATCCACCAGGGAGATCTAGGCACAGATACGCAGTATTTT.

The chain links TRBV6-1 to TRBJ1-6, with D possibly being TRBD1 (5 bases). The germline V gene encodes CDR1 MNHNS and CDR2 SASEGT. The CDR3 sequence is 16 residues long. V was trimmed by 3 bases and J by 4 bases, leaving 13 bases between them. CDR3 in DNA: TGTGCCAGCAGTGAGCCCCCCAGGGAATATAATTCACCCCTCCACTTT. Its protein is CASSEPPREYNSPLHF.

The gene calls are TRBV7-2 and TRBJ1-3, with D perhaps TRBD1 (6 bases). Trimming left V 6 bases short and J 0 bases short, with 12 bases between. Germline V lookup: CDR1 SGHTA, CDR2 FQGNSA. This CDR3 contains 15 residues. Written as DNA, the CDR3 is TGTGCCAGCAGAAGGACAGCCATCTCTGGAAACACCATATATTTT. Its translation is CASRRTAISGNTIYF.

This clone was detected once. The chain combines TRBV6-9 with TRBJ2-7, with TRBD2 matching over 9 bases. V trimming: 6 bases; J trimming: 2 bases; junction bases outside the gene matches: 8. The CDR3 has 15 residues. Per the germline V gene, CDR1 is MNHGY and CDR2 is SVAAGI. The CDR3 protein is CASSYQAGGTYEQYF. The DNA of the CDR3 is TGTGCCAGCAGCTACCAGGCGGGGGGGACCTACGAGCAGTACTTC.

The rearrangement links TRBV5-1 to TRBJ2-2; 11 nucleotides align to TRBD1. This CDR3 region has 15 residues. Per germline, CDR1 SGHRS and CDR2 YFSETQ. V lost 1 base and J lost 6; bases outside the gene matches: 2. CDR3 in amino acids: CASSLWGQGAGELFF. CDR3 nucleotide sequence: TGCGCCAGCAGCTTGTGGGGACAGGGGGCCGGGGAGCTGTTTTTT.

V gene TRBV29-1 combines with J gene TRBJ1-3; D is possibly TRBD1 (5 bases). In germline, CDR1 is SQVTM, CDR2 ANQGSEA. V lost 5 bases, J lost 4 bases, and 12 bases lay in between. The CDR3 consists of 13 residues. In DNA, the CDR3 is TGCAGCGTTTCCAGTGACAGCGGAAACACCATATATTTT. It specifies CSVSSDSGNTIYF.

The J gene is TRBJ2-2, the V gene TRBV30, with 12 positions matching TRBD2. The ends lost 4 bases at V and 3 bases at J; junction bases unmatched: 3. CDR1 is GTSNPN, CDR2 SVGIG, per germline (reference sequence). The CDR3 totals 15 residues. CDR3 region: CAWTSGGADTGELFF. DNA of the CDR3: TGTGCCTGGACTAGCGGGGGGGCCGACACCGGGGAGCTGTTTTTT.

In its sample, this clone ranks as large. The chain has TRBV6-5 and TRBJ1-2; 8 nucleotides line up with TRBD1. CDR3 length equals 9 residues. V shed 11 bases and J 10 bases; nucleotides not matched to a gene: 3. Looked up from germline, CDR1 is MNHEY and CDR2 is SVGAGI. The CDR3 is CAGQGPYTF. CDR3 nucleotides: TGTGCCGGACAGGGACCCTACACCTTC.

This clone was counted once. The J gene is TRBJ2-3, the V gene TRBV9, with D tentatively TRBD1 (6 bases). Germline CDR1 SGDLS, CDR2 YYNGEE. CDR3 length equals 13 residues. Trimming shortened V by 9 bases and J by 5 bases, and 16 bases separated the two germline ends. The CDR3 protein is CATSRGTEDTQYF. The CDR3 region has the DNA TGTGCCACCTCCAGGGGCACGGAAGATACGCAGTATTTT.

The CDR3 sequence: CASRANSAGNTIYF. CDR3 bases: TGTGCCAGCAGGGCGAACAGTGCTGGAAACACCATATATTTT. This sequence joins TRBV2 and TRBJ1-3; D remains ambiguous. Germline-derived CDR1 and CDR2 are SNHLY and FYNNEI. With 6 bases removed from V and 2 bases from J, the gap between germline ends came to 11 bases. The CDR3 runs 14 residues.

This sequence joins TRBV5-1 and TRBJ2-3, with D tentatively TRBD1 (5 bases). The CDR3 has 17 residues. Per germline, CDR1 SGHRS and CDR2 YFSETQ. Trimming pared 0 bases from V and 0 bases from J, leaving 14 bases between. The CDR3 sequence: CASSLVVQGESTDTQYF. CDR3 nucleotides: TGCGCCAGCAGCTTGGTAGTGCAGGGCGAGAGCACAGATACGCAGTATTTT. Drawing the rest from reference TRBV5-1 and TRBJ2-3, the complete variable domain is KAGVTQTPRYLIKTRGQQVTLSCSPISGHRSVSWYQQTPGQGLQFLFEYFSETQRNKGNFPGRFSGRQFSNSRSEMNVSTLELGDSALYLCASSLVVQGESTDTQYFGPGTRLTVL.

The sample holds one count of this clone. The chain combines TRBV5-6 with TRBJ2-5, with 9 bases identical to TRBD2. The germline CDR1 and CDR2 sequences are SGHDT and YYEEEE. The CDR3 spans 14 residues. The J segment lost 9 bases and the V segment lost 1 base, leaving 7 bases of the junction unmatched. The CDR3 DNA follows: TGTGCCAGCAGCTTGTTTATTAGCGGGGGTTCCCAGTACTTC. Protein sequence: CASSLFISGGSQYF.

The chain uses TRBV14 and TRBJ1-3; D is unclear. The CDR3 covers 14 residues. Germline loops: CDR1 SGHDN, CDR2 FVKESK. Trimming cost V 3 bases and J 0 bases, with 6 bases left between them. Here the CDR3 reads CASSQLPSGNTIYF. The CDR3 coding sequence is TGTGCCAGCAGCCAGCTGCCCTCTGGAAACACCATATATTTT.

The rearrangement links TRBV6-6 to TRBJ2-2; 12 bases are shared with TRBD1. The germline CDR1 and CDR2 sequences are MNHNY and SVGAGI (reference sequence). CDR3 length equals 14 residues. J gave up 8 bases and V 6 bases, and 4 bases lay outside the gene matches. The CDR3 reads CASSGTGGFGELFF. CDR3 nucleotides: TGTGCCAGCAGCGGGACAGGGGGCTTTGGGGAGCTGTTTTTT.

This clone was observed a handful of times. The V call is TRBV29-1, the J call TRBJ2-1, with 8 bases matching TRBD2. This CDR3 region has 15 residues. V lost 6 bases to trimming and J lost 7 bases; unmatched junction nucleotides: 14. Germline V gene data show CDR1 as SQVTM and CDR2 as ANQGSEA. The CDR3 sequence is CSVTIPSGPGNEQFF. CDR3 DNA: TGCAGCGTGACCATTCCTAGCGGGCCGGGGAATGAGCAGTTCTTC.

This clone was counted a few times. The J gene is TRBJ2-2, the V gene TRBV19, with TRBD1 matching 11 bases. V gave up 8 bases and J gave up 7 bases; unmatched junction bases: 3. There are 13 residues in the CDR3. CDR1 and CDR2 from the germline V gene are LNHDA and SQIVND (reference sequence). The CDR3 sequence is CASLGQGGGELFF. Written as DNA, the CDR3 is TGTGCCAGTTTGGGACAGGGGGGCGGGGAGCTGTTTTTT.